Each of the 30 T cell receptor beta chains below was sequenced from the same sample in a study of PD-1 blockade in classical Hodgkin lymphoma. Clones were sequenced by immunoSEQ multiplex PCR, and TCRdb holds only the in-frame ones, with some missing. The data contain 96,000 or so clones, 90% to 95% of them singletons. The time point here: cycle 4 day 1 (C4D1), after less than 7 weeks of nivolumab. With no exception, relapse followed autologous stem cell transplantation in all patients, and brentuximab vedotin exposure varied. Sequencing used peripheral blood mononuclear cells (PBMCs), obtained before the fourth cycle of nivolumab. Receptor source: a human donor with classical Hodgkin lymphoma.

The chain carries TRBV27 and TRBJ2-1; TRBD2 is a possible D gene (6 bases). The CDR3 runs to 14 residues. Germline V gene data show CDR1 as MNHEY and CDR2 as SMNVEV (reference sequence). V gave up 2 bases and J gave up 4 bases, with 9 bases separating them. CDR3 DNA sequence: TGTGCCAGCAGTTTAGCGGGACGGTACAATGAGCAGTTCTTC. It specifies CASSLAGRYNEQFF.

This chain links TRBV4-2 with TRBJ1-1, with 8 nucleotides matching TRBD1. The germline V gene encodes CDR1 LGHNA and CDR2 YNFKEQ. This CDR3 region has 15 residues. V trimming: 3 bases; J trimming: 0 bases; junction bases outside the gene matches: 3. DNA for the CDR3: TGTGCCAGCAGCCACCCGGGACAGGTGAACACTGAAGCTTTCTTT. Translation gives CASSHPGQVNTEAFF.

This chain connects TRBV29-1 to TRBJ1-1; perhaps TRBD1 as D (6 bases). Germline values: CDR1 SQVTM, CDR2 ANQGSEA. The germline V and J ends were trimmed by 1 base and 4 bases, with 16 bases remaining between them. The CDR3 has 15 residues. CDR3 in DNA: TGCAGCGTTGAAGGAAGGGGGAGGGAGGGCACTGAAGCTTTCTTT. Its protein product is CSVEGRGREGTEAFF. Using reference TRBV29-1 and TRBJ1-1 for the parts outside the CDR3, the full variable domain is SAVISQKPSRDICQRGTSLTIQCQVDSQVTMMFWYRQQPGQSLTLIATANQGSEATYESGFVIDKFPISRPNLTFSTLTVSNMSPEDSSIYLCSVEGRGREGTEAFFGQGTRLTVV.

The rearrangement links TRBV11-2 to TRBJ2-3; 8 positions match TRBD2. Germline V gene data show CDR1 as SGHAT and CDR2 as FQNNGV. Trimming at V came to 4 bases and at J to 3 bases, leaving 6 bases not matched to a gene. There are 15 residues in the CDR3. The CDR3 coding sequence is TGTGCCAGCAGCTCCGAGCGGGAGTTGACAGATACGCAGTATTTT. This translates into CASSSERELTDTQYF.

This sequence joins TRBV7-9 and TRBJ2-5; 10 bases fit TRBD1. Trimming cost V 8 bases and J 3 bases; bases outside gene matches: 6. The CDR3 is made up of 14 amino acids. Germline V gene sequence: CDR1 SEHNR, CDR2 FQNEAQ (reference sequence). This chain's CDR3 is CASRDRGFEETQYF. The DNA of the CDR3 is TGTGCCAGCCGGGACAGGGGTTTTGAAGAGACCCAGTACTTC.

This chain links TRBV30 with TRBJ2-7, with D perhaps TRBD1 or TRBD2 (6 bases each). The CDR3 is made up of 15 amino acids. V dropped 4 bases and J dropped 5 bases, with 21 bases sitting between them. Germline lookup yields CDR1 GTSNPN and CDR2 SVGIG (reference sequence). The CDR3 DNA follows: TGTGCCTGGACTCGATTGGAGGGGGTAGGGGACGAGCAGTACTTC. The encoded protein is CAWTRLEGVGDEQYF.

The J gene is TRBJ2-3, the V gene TRBV10-3; possible D gene TRBD2, 5 bases. Germline CDR1 and CDR2: ENHRY and SYGVKD. V was cut by 4 bases and J by 0 bases, with 8 bases left in between. This CDR3 region has 14 residues. In DNA, the CDR3 is TGTGCCATCAGTGGAGGGCGAAGCACAGATACGCAGTATTTT. Translating gives CAISGGRSTDTQYF.

The chain carries TRBV2 and TRBJ2-6; D not resolved. Trimming cost V 3 bases and J 2 bases, with 14 bases left between them. The CDR3 covers 17 residues. Germline assignment: CDR1 SNHLY and CDR2 FYNNEI. The CDR3 nucleotides read TGTGCCAGCAGTGACCCCCGTTGGATTGCTGGGGCCAACGTCCTGACTTTC. As protein: CASSDPRWIAGANVLTF.

The V and J genes are TRBV4-1 and TRBJ2-5, with 8 bases matching TRBD2. J was trimmed by 3 bases and V by 3 bases; bases with no gene match: 6. The CDR3 length is 15 residues. The germline V gene has CDR1 MGHRA and CDR2 YSYEKL. This chain's CDR3 is CASSHPSTSEETQYF. The DNA of the CDR3 is TGCGCCAGCAGCCATCCATCGACTAGCGAAGAGACCCAGTACTTC.

The rearrangement links TRBV19 to TRBJ1-5, with D perhaps matching TRBD1 (6 bases). This CDR3 is 15 amino acids long. The V gene lost 1 base and the J gene lost 6 bases, with 13 bases spanning the gap. The germline V gene has CDR1 LNHDA and CDR2 SQIVND (reference sequence). CDR3 amino acids: CASSIAPNRAQPQHF. In nucleotides, the CDR3 is TGTGCCAGTAGTATAGCCCCCAACAGGGCTCAGCCCCAGCATTTT.

The chain recombines TRBV19 with TRBJ1-5; D remains unclear. Germline V CDR1 and CDR2: LNHDA, SQIVND (reference sequence). V lost 5 bases to trimming and J lost 6 bases, with 11 bases between them. There are 13 residues in the CDR3. CDR3 in amino acids: CASSPVQSQPQHF. The CDR3 nucleotides are TGTGCCAGTAGTCCCGTGCAGTCTCAGCCCCAGCATTTT.

The chain combines TRBV11-1 with TRBJ2-7; a possible D gene is TRBD2 (6 bases). The germline V gene has CDR1 SGHAT and CDR2 FQDESV (reference sequence). V shed 1 base and J shed 6 bases, with 10 bases lying between them. This CDR3 contains 13 residues. DNA of the CDR3: TGTGCCAGCAGCTTAGTGGAGGGTGGCGAGCAGTACTTC. It specifies CASSLVEGGEQYF. The variable domain in full, with the rest retrieved from reference TRBV11-1 and TRBJ2-7, is EAEVAQSPRYKITEKSQAVAFWCDPISGHATLYWYRQILGQGPELLVQFQDESVVDDSQLPKDRFSAERLKGVDSTLKIQPAELGDSAMYLCASSLVEGGEQYFGPGTRLTVT.

The chain has TRBV27 and TRBJ2-3; 7 bases agree with TRBD2. Germline V gives CDR1 MNHEY, CDR2 SMNVEV (reference sequence). V lost 2 bases to trimming and J lost 0 bases; unmatched junction nucleotides: 8. The CDR3 contains 17 residues. The CDR3: CASSLRRGTTSTDTQYF. CDR3 DNA sequence: TGTGCCAGCAGTTTACGGCGCGGGACTACTAGCACAGATACGCAGTATTTT.

This sequence joins TRBV19 and TRBJ2-2, with TRBD2 identical over 7 bases. From germline, CDR1 is LNHDA and CDR2 SQIVND (reference sequence). This CDR3 contains 15 residues. J lost 4 bases, V lost 3 bases, and 5 bases had no gene match. This CDR3 is CASSMGSSGTGELFF. DNA for the CDR3: TGTGCCAGTAGTATGGGCTCTAGCGGCACCGGGGAGCTGTTTTTT.

In the case of this clone: At one end the junction does not follow the germline gene, possibly because of a read error. This chain joins TRBV6-5 and TRBJ2-6; TRBD2 agrees at 7 bases. The CDR3 covers 15 residues. CDR1 and CDR2 from the germline V gene are MNHEY and SVGAGI. CDR3 region: CASSYSGGGGNVLTF. The CDR3 DNA is TGTGCCAGCAGTTACTCGGGTGGCGGGGGCAACGTCCTGACTTTC.

The chain has TRBV9 and TRBJ2-1, with 12 bases fitting TRBD2. This CDR3 comprises 17 residues. Trimming cost V 3 bases and J 4 bases; bases outside gene matches: 8. CDR1 and CDR2 (germline): SGDLS, YYNGEE. CDR3 in DNA: TGTGCCAGCAGCGGGAGTCGACTAGCGGGGGAATACAATGAGCAGTTCTTC. Translation gives CASSGSRLAGEYNEQFF.

The chain is built from TRBV6-4 and TRBJ1-2; D gene uncertain. V was pared by 0 bases and J by 5 bases, with 7 bases between. CDR1 and CDR2 (germline): MRHNA, SNTAGT. The CDR3 is 13 residues long. The CDR3 nucleotides are TGTGCCAGCAGTGACTCAGGGATATATGGCTACACCTTC. It translates to CASSDSGIYGYTF.

V gene TRBV28 combines with J gene TRBJ2-5, with D maybe TRBD2 (6 bases). Trimming pared 4 bases from V and 5 bases from J, leaving 17 bases between. CDR3 length: 15 residues. Looked up from germline, CDR1 is MDHEN and CDR2 is SYDVKM. The CDR3 sequence: CASSSSAEILETQYF. The CDR3, as DNA: TGTGCCAGCAGTTCTAGCGCCGAAATTCTCGAGACCCAGTACTTC.

On this clone: One end of the junction varies from germline; a read error may be responsible. This chain joins TRBV28 and TRBJ2-5, with D perhaps assigned TRBD1 or TRBD2 (6 bases each). CDR3 length: 14 residues. Germline V lookup: CDR1 MDHEN, CDR2 SYDVKM. CDR3 protein: CALSSGGRGETQYF. The DNA for the CDR3 is TGCGCCCTTTCCAGTGGGGGGCGGGGAGAGACCCAGTACTTC.

The chain carries TRBV28 and TRBJ2-7; D is tentatively TRBD1 or TRBD2 (6 bases each). The CDR3 sequence is 16 residues long. Germline CDR1 and CDR2: MDHEN and SYDVKM. Trimming took off 5 bases at V and 3 bases at J, with 20 bases between the two ends. The CDR3 nucleotides read TGTGCCAGCAGTCCGGGGGCCGGAAGGGGGAACTACGAGCAGTACTTC. Amino acids: CASSPGAGRGNYEQYF.

This sequence joins TRBV28 and TRBJ2-7, with 10 bases matching TRBD2. The CDR3 is 14 amino acids. CDR1 and CDR2 (germline): MDHEN, SYDVKM. V lost 6 bases, J lost 9 bases, and 11 bases stayed unmatched. The CDR3 DNA sequence: TGTGCCAGCAGATCCCGACTAGCGGGTACGAGGCAGTACTTC. Protein product: CASRSRLAGTRQYF.

This chain connects TRBV9 to TRBJ1-2, with 7 positions matching TRBD1. V trimming: 4 bases; J trimming: 3 bases; junction bases outside the gene matches: 6. The CDR3 is made up of 14 amino acids. Germline V gene sequence: CDR1 SGDLS, CDR2 YYNGEE. CDR3 nucleotide sequence: TGTGCCAGCAGCAGCAGGGGGAAGGACTATGGCTACACCTTC. It yields the protein CASSSRGKDYGYTF.

This chain joins TRBV23-1 and TRBJ1-1; D is undetermined. TRBV23-1 is labeled an ORF, and its function is uncertain. This CDR3 region has 15 residues. The ends were cut back, 3 bases at V and 5 bases at J, with 16 bases in the middle. CDR3 region: CASSQWTVKYTEAFF. The CDR3 nucleotides read TGCGCCAGCAGTCAGTGGACCGTCAAGTATACTGAAGCTTTCTTT.

The chain links TRBV5-1 to TRBJ1-3, with a weak D call TRBD1 (6 bases). Germline CDR1 reads SGHRS; CDR2 reads YFSETQ. The CDR3 length is 17 residues. Trimming cost V 1 base and J 6 bases, with 20 bases left between them. The CDR3 protein is CASSLLTGLGAANTIYF. CDR3 coding DNA: TGCGCCAGCAGCTTGCTAACAGGGCTTGGGGCTGCAAACACCATATATTTT.

The chain joins TRBV5-1 to TRBJ2-4, with a tentative D call TRBD1 (5 bases). This CDR3 is built from 16 residues. Germline V lookup: CDR1 SGHRS, CDR2 YFSETQ. V gave up 7 bases and J gave up 1 base, with 18 bases separating them. CDR3 loop: CASCLSRDGAKNIQYF. Here the CDR3 DNA reads TGCGCCAGCTGCCTAAGCAGGGATGGGGCCAAAAACATTCAGTACTTC.

This chain joins TRBV30 and TRBJ1-2; 8 bases are a match to TRBD1. The germline CDR1 and CDR2 sequences are GTSNPN and SVGIG (reference sequence). The CDR3 covers 12 residues. The ends lost 5 bases at V and 3 bases at J; junction bases unmatched: 2. The CDR3 here is CAWGQGDYGYTF. The CDR3 nucleotides read TGTGCCTGGGGACAGGGAGACTATGGCTACACCTTC.

This clone was seen once. The chain uses TRBV28 and TRBJ1-5; D gene uncertain. The length of the CDR3 is 12 residues. V lost 5 bases to trimming and J lost 4 bases, with 6 bases between them. Germline loops: CDR1 MDHEN, CDR2 SYDVKM. CDR3 residues: CASSKRNQPQHF. The CDR3 nucleotides are TGTGCCAGCAGTAAGAGGAATCAGCCCCAGCATTTT.

This chain links TRBV29-1 with TRBJ2-5, with D maybe TRBD2 (5 bases). The V gene's germline CDR1 is SQVTM and CDR2 ANQGSEA. The CDR3 sequence is 16 residues long. Trimming pared 0 bases from V and 5 bases from J, leaving 19 bases between. The CDR3 loop is CSVEEAGRRSAETQYF. The CDR3 DNA is TGCAGCGTTGAAGAGGCGGGTAGAAGATCGGCCGAGACCCAGTACTTC. Using reference TRBV29-1 and TRBJ2-5 for the parts outside the CDR3, the full variable domain is SAVISQKPSRDICQRGTSLTIQCQVDSQVTMMFWYRQQPGQSLTLIATANQGSEATYESGFVIDKFPISRPNLTFSTLTVSNMSPEDSSIYLCSVEEAGRRSAETQYFGPGTRLLVL.

The V call is TRBV29-1, the J call TRBJ1-2; maybe TRBD1 (5 bases). Trimming took 3 bases from V and 8 from J, leaving 10 bases between them. Germline V gives CDR1 SQVTM, CDR2 ANQGSEA. CDR3 size: 11 residues. CDR3 loop: CSVEGGRGYTF. CDR3 in DNA: TGCAGCGTTGAGGGGGGACGGGGCTACACCTTC.

This chain joins TRBV4-1 and TRBJ2-7; TRBD1 might be the D (5 bases). V gave up 1 base and J gave up 1 base, with 14 bases separating them. Germline CDR1 and CDR2: MGHRA and YSYEKL. The CDR3 extends over 16 amino acids. This chain's CDR3 is CASSQVPGDRSYEQYF. CDR3 DNA: TGCGCCAGCAGCCAAGTCCCCGGTGACAGATCCTACGAGCAGTACTTC.